The 25 T cell receptor beta chains reported below all come from one sample, sequenced in a study of monozygotic twins with inflammatory bowel disease. Reanalyzing the 5' RACE reads, TCRdb keeps one entry per CDR3 protein, without DNA. The ten most abundant clones cover roughly 8% of a sample with approximately 210,000 distinct CDR3 sequences. Sequencing was performed on blood. These receptors all come from a human donor with ulcerative colitis or Crohn's disease, or a healthy co-twin of an affected twin (not recorded which).

This chain uses TRBV4-1 with TRBJ1-1; TCRdb returns TRBD1, unconfirmable since there is no DNA. CDR1 and CDR2 from the germline V gene are MGHRA and YSYEKL. CDR3 length: 15 residues. The CDR3 is CASSHQTGLDTEAFF.

The chain carries TRBV5-1 and TRBJ1-6; lacking DNA, the TRBD1 call made by TCRdb goes unchecked. CDR3 size: 16 residues. Germline V lookup: CDR1 SGHRS, CDR2 YFSETQ. CDR3 protein: CASSPTESSYNSPLHF.

V gene TRBV28 combines with J gene TRBJ2-7; lacking DNA, the TRBD1 call made by TCRdb goes unchecked. This CDR3 region has 15 residues. CDR1 and CDR2 from the germline V gene are MDHEN and SYDVKM. CDR3 sequence: CASSLGGGHLYEQYF.

The chain combines TRBV20-1 with TRBJ2-1; TCRdb lists TRBD1, though no DNA is available to test this call. Germline V gene data show CDR1 as DFQATT and CDR2 as SNEGSKA (reference sequence). The CDR3 consists of 16 residues. CDR3 amino acids: CSVSRPQISSYNEQFF.

This rearrangement joins TRBV6-5 to TRBJ2-1. The germline V gene encodes CDR1 MNHEY and CDR2 SVGAGI. This CDR3 region has 11 residues. The CDR3 spells CASSFNAYQFF.

Here the CDR3 reads CASSPGQGNEAFF. This chain links TRBV18 with TRBJ1-1; the TCRdb call, TRBD1, lacks DNA for checking. There are 13 residues in the CDR3. The germline CDR1 and CDR2 sequences are KGHSH and LQKENI.

The gene calls are TRBV23-1 and TRBJ2-1; TCRdb reports TRBD1, a call that lacks DNA to check it against. TRBV23-1 is identified as an open reading frame with a role that is uncertain. CDR3 length: 16 residues. This CDR3 reads CASSQPRDRVVNEQFF.

The J gene is TRBJ2-5, the V gene TRBV12-3 or TRBV12-4; TCRdb returns TRBD1, unconfirmable since there is no DNA. This CDR3 is 14 amino acids long. This chain's CDR3 is CASSLRGNGETQYF.

J is TRBJ2-5 and V is TRBV7-3. Germline CDR1 is SGHTA and CDR2 is FQGTGA. This CDR3 has 16 residues. Here the CDR3 reads CASSLKSTSGQETQYF.

The V call is TRBV7-2, the J call TRBJ2-3; TCRdb returns TRBD1, unconfirmable since there is no DNA. The CDR3 contains 15 residues. Germline-derived CDR1 and CDR2 are SGHTA and FQGNSA. The CDR3: CASSSMGQVTDTQYF.

V gene TRBV7-2 combines with J gene TRBJ2-3. Germline assignment: CDR1 SGHTA and CDR2 FQGNSA. This CDR3 comprises 14 residues. CDR3 protein: CASSLRLATDTQYF. Full variable domain (rest looked up from reference TRBV7-2 and TRBJ2-3): GAGVSQSPSNKVTEKGKDVELRCDPISGHTALYWYRQSLGQGLEFLIYFQGNSAPDKSGLPSDRFSAERTGGSVSTLTIQRTQQEDSAVYLCASSLRLATDTQYFGPGTRLTVL.

This chain connects TRBV2 to TRBJ2-2. Looked up from germline, CDR1 is SNHLY and CDR2 is FYNNEI. The CDR3 spans 13 residues. CDR3 in amino acids: CAIPSGYTGELFF.

This sequence joins TRBV29-1 and TRBJ2-7; TCRdb's assignment of TRBD2 cannot be checked, as there is no DNA. CDR3 length equals 15 residues. The germline CDR1 and CDR2 sequences are SQVTM and ANQGSEA. CDR3 sequence: CSVGGLAGGLYEQYF.

The gene calls are TRBV5-5 and TRBJ2-7; the TCRdb call, TRBD1, lacks DNA for checking. CDR3 length: 14 amino acids. In germline, CDR1 is SGHKS, CDR2 YYEKEE (reference sequence). The CDR3 protein is CASSPRQANYEQYF. The variable domain in full, completed from reference TRBV5-5 and TRBJ2-7, reads DAGVTQSPTHLIKTRGQQVTLRCSPISGHKSVSWYQQVLGQGPQFIFQYYEKEERGRGNFPDRFSARQFPNYSSELNVNALLLGDSALYLCASSPRQANYEQYFGPGTRLTVT.

CDR3 amino acids: CSARVETYEQYF. This chain connects TRBV20-1 to TRBJ2-7. CDR3 length: 12 amino acids. CDR1 is DFQATT and CDR2 is SNEGSKA in the germline V gene (reference sequence).

The chain is built from TRBV7-2 and TRBJ2-2; TCRdb's D gene call, TRBD1, goes unchecked for lack of DNA. This CDR3 has 16 amino acids. Germline V CDR1 and CDR2: SGHTA, FQGNSA. This chain's CDR3 is CASSHGQGVETGELFF.

This chain joins TRBV6-5 and TRBJ2-1; the TCRdb D gene call, TRBD2, has no DNA to confirm it. The CDR3 totals 15 residues. CDR1 is MNHEY, CDR2 SVGAGI, per germline. The CDR3: CASSYELVGYNEQFF.

The V gene is TRBV10-3, the J gene TRBJ2-1; absent DNA, TCRdb's TRBD2 call cannot be checked. CDR3 size: 14 residues. The V gene's germline CDR1 is ENHRY and CDR2 SYGVKD. CDR3 residues: CAISAREPYNEQFF.

This chain connects TRBV3-1 to TRBJ2-4. Germline V gene sequence: CDR1 LGHDT, CDR2 YNNKEL (reference sequence). The CDR3 contains 14 residues. CDR3 region: CASSQDRAMKLQYF.

The rearrangement uses TRBV6-5 and TRBJ2-3; TCRdb indicates TRBD2, and absent DNA this call remains unverified. Germline assignment: CDR1 MNHEY and CDR2 SVGAGI. The CDR3 has 16 residues. The chain's CDR3 is CASSLLGGGGADTQYF.

The rearrangement joins TRBV20-1 to TRBJ1-6; the TRBD1 assignment by TCRdb is unverifiable without DNA. CDR3 length: 19 amino acids. Germline V gene lookup returns CDR1 DFQATT and CDR2 SNEGSKA (reference sequence). The CDR3 sequence: CSARDPDRDRSSYNSPLHF.

The V and J genes are TRBV11-2 and TRBJ1-3; the TRBD1 assignment by TCRdb is unverifiable without DNA. Germline CDR1 SGHAT, CDR2 FQNNGV. This CDR3 is built from 18 residues. CDR3 protein: CASSLEAPGESSGNTIYF.

The chain recombines TRBV2 with TRBJ1-6; lacking DNA, the TRBD1 call made by TCRdb goes unchecked. Looked up from germline, CDR1 is SNHLY and CDR2 is FYNNEI. The CDR3 has 13 residues. The CDR3 sequence: CASTPGQNSPLHF.

The J gene is TRBJ2-6, the V gene TRBV30. The CDR3 spans 13 residues. Per germline, CDR1 GTSNPN and CDR2 SVGIG (reference sequence). The CDR3 here is CAFGISGANVLTF. Using reference TRBV30 and TRBJ2-6 for the parts outside the CDR3, the full variable domain is SQTIHQWPATLVQPVGSPLSLECTVEGTSNPNLYWYRQAAGRGLQLLFYSVGIGQISSEVPQNLSASRPQDRQFILSSKKLLLSDSGFYLCAFGISGANVLTFGAGSRLTVL.

The chain carries TRBV5-1 and TRBJ1-1; absent DNA, TCRdb's TRBD1 call cannot be checked. The germline gives CDR1 SGHRS, CDR2 YFSETQ. The CDR3 sequence is 18 residues long. The CDR3 loop reads CASSYRPGQGGTNTEAFF.